The next 21 T cell receptor beta chains were all read from a single sample in a study of T cell repertoires in cytomegalovirus infection (dated by TCRdb to about 2019). No cognate antigen is known for these TCRs. The treatment or condition tag for this specimen amounts to: in vitro stimulation with specific CMV peptide epitopes to enrich CMV-specific T cells. Instrument on record: Illumina HiSeq 1500. TCRdb took the public reads, trimmed them with fastp at Q25, ran MiXCR for clone calling and kept in-frame beta chains. Here each entry gathers all rows of one CDR3 protein and keeps the most common genes and DNA. This sample lists around 750,000 distinct CDR3 sequences; approximately 32% were detected once. About an eighth of the sample comes from the top ten. Sample: cultured CD8+ T cells from PBMCs, taken from culture after CMV antigen stimulation. The source is a human donor in good health (CMV status not recorded). Some clones in this sample may be carry-over from other donors' samples.

The V and J genes are TRBV24-1 and TRBJ2-7, with 8 bases matching TRBD1. J gave up 11 bases and V 1 base, and 9 bases lay outside the gene matches. The CDR3 loop spans 14 amino acids. Germline CDR1 KGHDR, CDR2 SFDVKD. The CDR3 region has the DNA TGTGCCACCAGTGATTTCGGACAGGGTCTAAGTGAGTACGTC. This translates into CATSDFGQGLSEYV.

As regards this clonotype: Given a much more abundant clone one base away, this may be a read error. This rearrangement joins TRBV6-5 to TRBJ2-7; possibly TRBD2 for D (6 bases). The germline gives CDR1 MNHEY, CDR2 SVGAGI. The CDR3 is 15 residues long. The CDR3 region has the DNA TGTACCAGCAGCCCCTCAGGGACTGCTATTTACGAGCAGTACGTC. Translation: CTSSPSGTAIYEQYV.

The rearrangement joins TRBV7-3 to TRBJ2-3; unclear D gene. The germline V and J ends were trimmed by 1 base and 2 bases, with 7 bases remaining between them. Germline loops: CDR1 SGHTA, CDR2 FQGTGA. The CDR3 extends over 14 amino acids. This chain's CDR3 is CASSLNVHTDTQYF. The CDR3 coding sequence is TGTGCCAGCAGCTTAAATGTTCACACAGATACGCAGTATTTT. Using reference TRBV7-3 and TRBJ2-3 for the parts outside the CDR3, the full variable domain is GAGVSQTPSNKVTEKGKYVELRCDPISGHTALYWYRQSLGQGPEFLIYFQGTGAADDSGLPNDRFFAVRPEGSVSTLKIQRTERGDSAVYLCASSLNVHTDTQYFGPGTRLTVL.

In nucleotides, the CDR3 is TGTGCCAGCAGCGCCGGACAGGGTCCCAAAAACATTCAGTACTTC. As protein: CASSAGQGPKNIQYF. V is TRBV7-9 and J is TRBJ2-4; TRBD1 aligns across 8 bases. The CDR3 spans 15 residues. Germline CDR1 and CDR2: SEHNR and FQNEAQ (reference sequence). Trimming removed 5 bases from V and 2 bases from J; junction bases left unmatched: 5.

The genes are TRBV6-8 and TRBJ1-2; D possibly corresponds to TRBD1 (5 bases). Trimming took off 5 bases at V and 8 bases at J, with 15 bases between the two ends. CDR1 MNHGY and CDR2 SAAAGT come from the germline V gene. The CDR3 length is 13 residues. This chain's CDR3 is CASSPLGERGYTF. CDR3 coding DNA: TGTGCCAGCAGTCCTTTGGGGGAAAGAGGCTACACCTTC.

This clonotype was counted a few times. CDR3 in DNA: TGTGCCAGCAGGGATGGGGAGAACTATGGCTACACCTTC. It translates to CASRDGENYGYTF. The chain couples TRBV12-3 or TRBV12-4 to TRBJ1-2; no definite D call. This CDR3 has 13 amino acids. V lost 6 bases and J lost 2, with 10 bases in between.

CDR3 amino acids: CASSLSGRAEAFF. The DNA for the CDR3 is TGTGCCAGCAGTTTATCGGGCAGGGCTGAAGCTTTCTTT. This chain connects TRBV27 to TRBJ1-1; a weak D match, TRBD1 (5 bases). The CDR3 is 13 residues long. Germline-derived CDR1 and CDR2 are MNHEY and SMNVEV (reference sequence). V was pared by 0 bases and J by 6 bases, with 8 bases between.

The chain has TRBV5-6 and TRBJ2-7; D is possibly TRBD1 (6 bases). Germline lookup yields CDR1 SGHDT and CDR2 YYEEEE. The CDR3 loop spans 16 amino acids. Trimming pared 0 bases from V and 4 bases from J, leaving 17 bases between. CDR3 sequence reads: CASSLGTGLSIYEQYV. The CDR3 nucleotides read TGTGCCAGCAGCTTGGGTACAGGGCTGTCAATTTACGAGCAGTACGTC.

The chain combines TRBV3-1 with TRBJ2-3; weak D call: TRBD1 (5 bases). The V gene's germline CDR1 is LGHDT and CDR2 YNNKEL (reference sequence). Trimming stripped 1 base from V and 0 bases from J, with 11 bases between. The CDR3 runs to 16 residues. The CDR3 protein is CASSQGWGGSTDTQYF. Here the CDR3 DNA reads TGTGCCAGCAGCCAAGGTTGGGGCGGAAGCACAGATACGCAGTATTTT.

This clonotype was found a few times. Sequence at one end of the junction differs from germline and may be a read error. The gene calls are TRBV12-3 or TRBV12-4 and TRBJ1-1, with no clear D. This CDR3 has 12 amino acids. This CDR3 reads CANSPGNTEAFF. DNA for the CDR3: TGTGCCAACAGTCCGGGTAACACTGAAGCTTTCTTT.

A word on this clonotype: A much larger clone is a single base away; this may be a read error. The V call is TRBV7-8, the J call TRBJ1-5; unclear D gene. V lost 1 base and J lost 2, with 9 bases in between. Germline CDR1 SGHVS, CDR2 FQNEAQ. This CDR3 region has 15 residues. The CDR3 reads CASSLGARGNQPQHF. Here the CDR3 DNA reads TGTGCCAGCAGCTTAGGGGCTAGGGGCAATCAGCCCCAGCATTTT.

This clonotype has more than one count but fewer than ten. The chain has TRBV6-2 or TRBV6-3 and TRBJ2-1, with 7 bases identical to TRBD2. This CDR3 contains 18 residues. V trimming: 2 bases; J trimming: 1 base; junction bases outside the gene matches: 11. Germline CDR1 is MNHEY and CDR2 is SVGEGT. The CDR3 sequence: CASSYIIRGAGSYNEQFF. The CDR3, as DNA: TGTGCCAGCAGTTACATCATCCGGGGAGCGGGATCCTACAATGAGCAGTTCTTC.

This clonotype was seen only a few times. V is TRBV7-6 and J is TRBJ2-2; 8 bases are a match to TRBD2. CDR3 size: 18 residues. Trimming took 0 bases from V and 6 from J; bases not matched to a gene: 12. Germline CDR1 and CDR2: SGHVS and FNYEAQ. The CDR3 loop is CASSLAPPRGGYPGELFF. The DNA for the CDR3 is TGTGCCAGCAGCTTAGCCCCGCCTCGGGGGGGTTATCCCGGGGAGCTGTTTTTT.

The rearrangement uses TRBV9 and TRBJ2-1; 8 nucleotides agree with TRBD2. The trim removed 4 bases at V and 0 bases at J, leaving 6 bases unmatched. This CDR3 has 16 residues. In germline, CDR1 is SGDLS, CDR2 YYNGEE. The chain's CDR3 is CASSPPSGGSYNEQFF. CDR3 in DNA: TGTGCCAGCAGCCCTCCCAGCGGGGGCTCCTACAATGAGCAGTTCTTC.

The chain recombines TRBV28 with TRBJ2-3; D unresolved. The germline V and J ends were trimmed by 7 bases and 0 bases, with 11 bases remaining between them. This CDR3 is built from 14 residues. From germline, CDR1 is MDHEN and CDR2 SYDVKM. CDR3: CASIQPPSTDTQYF. The CDR3, as DNA: TGTGCCAGCATTCAGCCCCCTAGCACAGATACGCAGTATTTT.

The chain links TRBV14 to TRBJ2-7, with 8 bases lining up with TRBD2. Germline values: CDR1 SGHDN, CDR2 FVKESK. The CDR3 consists of 14 residues. CDR3 sequence: CASSQGAGDYEQCV. The CDR3 DNA follows: TGTGCCAGCAGCCAAGGAGCGGGGGATTACGAGCAGTGCGTC.

The V gene is TRBV4-1, the J gene TRBJ1-2; 8 bases are a match to TRBD1. The CDR3 sequence is 17 residues long. V was pared by 3 bases and J by 0 bases, with 9 bases of the junction left unmatched. Per the germline V gene, CDR1 is MGHRA and CDR2 is YSYEKL. The DNA for the CDR3 is TGCGCCAGCAGCCAGTTGACCGAGACAGGGGCTAACTATGGCTACACCTTC. This translates into CASSQLTETGANYGYTF.

This clonotype appeared a single time. The chain uses TRBV12-5 and TRBJ2-7; no reliable D call. Per the germline V gene, CDR1 is LGHNT and CDR2 is FRNRAP. The CDR3 loop spans 11 amino acids. Trimming shortened V by 5 bases and J by 7 bases, and 9 bases separated the two germline ends. The CDR3 sequence: CASGPLGEQYF. Here the CDR3 DNA reads TGTGCTAGTGGTCCCCTGGGGGAGCAGTACTTC. The full variable domain, its missing parts supplied by reference TRBV12-5 and TRBJ2-7, is DARVTQTPRHKVTEMGQEVTMRCQPILGHNTVFWYRQTMMQGLELLAYFRNRAPLDDSGMPKDRFSAEMPDATLATLKIQPSEPRDSAVYFCASGPLGEQYFGPGTRLTVT.

This clonotype has only a few counts. The chain recombines TRBV14 with TRBJ2-3, with D perhaps matching TRBD2 (6 bases). The CDR3 contains 16 residues. Trimming took 0 bases from V and 2 from J, leaving 12 bases between them. Germline V lookup: CDR1 SGHDN, CDR2 FVKESK. The CDR3 region is CASSQDNRGLTDTQYF. DNA for the CDR3: TGTGCCAGCAGCCAAGATAATAGGGGACTCACAGATACGCAGTATTTT.

This clonotype was picked up a small number of times. The chain combines TRBV7-9 with TRBJ2-3; 13 bases line up with TRBD2. The CDR3 contains 16 residues. Trimming cost V 5 bases and J 9 bases; bases outside gene matches: 11. CDR1 and CDR2 from the germline V gene are SEHNR and FQNEAQ (reference sequence). The CDR3 reads CASSVPLAGGRLTQYF. The CDR3 bases are TGTGCCAGCAGCGTCCCACTAGCGGGGGGGCGCCTAACGCAGTATTTT.

This sequence joins TRBV5-6 and TRBJ2-5, with D perhaps TRBD2 (6 bases). CDR3 length equals 18 residues. The V end was cut by 2 bases, the J end by 2 bases, with 22 bases between. Germline V gene data show CDR1 as SGHDT and CDR2 as YYEEEE. CDR3 in amino acids: CASSFGGAYMNPQETQYF. CDR3 nucleotides: TGTGCCAGCAGCTTTGGCGGGGCCTACATGAACCCACAAGAGACCCAGTACTTC.